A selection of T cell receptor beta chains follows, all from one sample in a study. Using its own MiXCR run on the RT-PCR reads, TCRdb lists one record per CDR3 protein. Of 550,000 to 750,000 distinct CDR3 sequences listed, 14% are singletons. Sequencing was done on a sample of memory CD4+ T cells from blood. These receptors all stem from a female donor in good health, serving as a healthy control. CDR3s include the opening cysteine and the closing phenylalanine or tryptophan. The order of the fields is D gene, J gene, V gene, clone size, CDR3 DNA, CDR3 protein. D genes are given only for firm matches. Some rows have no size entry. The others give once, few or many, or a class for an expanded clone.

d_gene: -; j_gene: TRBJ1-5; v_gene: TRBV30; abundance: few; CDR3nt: TGTGCCTGGAGTATGGGACCAGATCAGCCCCAGCATTTT; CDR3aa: CAWSMGPDQPQHF
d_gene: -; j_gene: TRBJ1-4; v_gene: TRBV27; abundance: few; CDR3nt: TGTGCCAGCAGCACCTTCACTTCTGGGGAAAAACTGTTTTTT; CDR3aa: CASSTFTSGEKLFF
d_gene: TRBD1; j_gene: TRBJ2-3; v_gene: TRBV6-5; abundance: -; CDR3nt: TGTGCCAGCAGTTTCCTAGGGACAGGGGCCCCCGATACGCAGTATTTT; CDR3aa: CASSFLGTGAPDTQYF
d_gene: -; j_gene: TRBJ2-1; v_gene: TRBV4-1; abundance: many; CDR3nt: TGCGCCAGCAGCCAAACCCGGACTAATAATGAGCAGTTCTTC; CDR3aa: CASSQTRTNNEQFF
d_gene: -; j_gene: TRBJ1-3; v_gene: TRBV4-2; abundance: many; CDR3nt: TGTGCCAGCAGCCAAGACGGGGTCACTGGAAACACCATATATTTT; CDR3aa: CASSQDGVTGNTIYF
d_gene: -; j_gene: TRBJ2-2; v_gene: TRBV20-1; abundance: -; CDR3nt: TGCAGTGCTAGAGACCATGTGGGTGCTTACACCGGGGAGCTGTTTTTT; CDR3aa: CSARDHVGAYTGELFF
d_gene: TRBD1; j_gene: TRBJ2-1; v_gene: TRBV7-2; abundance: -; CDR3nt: TGTGCCAGCAGCTTAGAGGGACAGGGGCACAATGAGCAGTTCTTC; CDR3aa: CASSLEGQGHNEQFF
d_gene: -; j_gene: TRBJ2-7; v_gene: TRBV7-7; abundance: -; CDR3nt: TGTGCTAGCAGCACCACGTTCCTCTCCGAGCAGTACTTC; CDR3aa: CASSTTFLSEQYF
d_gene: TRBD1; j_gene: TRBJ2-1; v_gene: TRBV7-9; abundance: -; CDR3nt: TGTGCCAGCAGCCGGGGACAGGGGGCTCGGGATGAGCAGTTCTTC; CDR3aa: CASSRGQGARDEQFF
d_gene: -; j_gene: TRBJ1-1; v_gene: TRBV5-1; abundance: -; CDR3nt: TGCGCCAGCAGCAGGGACTTGAACACTGAAGCTTTCTTT; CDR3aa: CASSRDLNTEAFF
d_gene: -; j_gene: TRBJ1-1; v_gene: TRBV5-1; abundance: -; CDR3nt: TGCGCCAGCAGCTTGGACTTGTTGGCTGGAGGGGTGGGCACTGAAGCTTTCTTT; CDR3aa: CASSLDLLAGGVGTEAFF
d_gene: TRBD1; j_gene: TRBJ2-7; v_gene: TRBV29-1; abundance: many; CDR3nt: TGCAGCGTGTTGGGACAGGGAAAAGCCTACGAGCAGTACTTC; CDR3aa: CSVLGQGKAYEQYF
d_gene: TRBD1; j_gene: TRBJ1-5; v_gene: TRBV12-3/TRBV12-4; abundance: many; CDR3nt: TGTGCCAGCAGTTTTGTGACAGGGGGTAATCAGCCCCAGCATTTT; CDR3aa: CASSFVTGGNQPQHF
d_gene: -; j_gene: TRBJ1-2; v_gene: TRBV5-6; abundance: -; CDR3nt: TGTGCCAGCAGCTCTCCGAGGGGGGGTCCTGGCTACACCTTC; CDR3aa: CASSSPRGGPGYTF
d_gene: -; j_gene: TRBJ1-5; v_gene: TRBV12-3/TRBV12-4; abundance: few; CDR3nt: TGTGCCAGCAGTTTAGCGCTAGAGGGGGTGAGCAATCAGCCCCAGCATTTT; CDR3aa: CASSLALEGVSNQPQHF
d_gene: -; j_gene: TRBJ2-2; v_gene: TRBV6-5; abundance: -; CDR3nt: TGTGCCAGCAGTTACCAGACAGGCGGGGAGCTGTTTTTT; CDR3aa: CASSYQTGGELFF
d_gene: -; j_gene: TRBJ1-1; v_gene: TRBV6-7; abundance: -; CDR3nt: TGTGCCAGCAGTTACTCGAATTCAGCCCGATATCAGAACACTGAAGCTTTCTTT; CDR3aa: CASSYSNSARYQNTEAFF
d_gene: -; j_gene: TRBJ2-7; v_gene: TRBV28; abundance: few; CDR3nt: TGTGCCAGCAGTTTGGAAAGGAGGGAGCAGTACTTC; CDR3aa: CASSLERREQYF
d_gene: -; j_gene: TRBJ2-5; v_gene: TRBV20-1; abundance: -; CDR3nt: TGCAGTGCCAACGCTGGAATGGTCGGAGTTCAAGAGACCCAGTACTTC; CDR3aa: CSANAGMVGVQETQYF
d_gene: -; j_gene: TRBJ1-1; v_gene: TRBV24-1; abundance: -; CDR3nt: TGTGCCACCAGTGATTTGACGTTTCTGTGGACCGAAGCTTTCTTT; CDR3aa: CATSDLTFLWTEAFF
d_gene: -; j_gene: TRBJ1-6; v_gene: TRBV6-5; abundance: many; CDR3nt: TGTGCCAGCAGTTACCGGGCCCCAGTGGGTTCACCCCTCCACTTT; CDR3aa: CASSYRAPVGSPLHF
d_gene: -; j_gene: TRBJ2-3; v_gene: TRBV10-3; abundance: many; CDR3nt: TGTGCCATCGGCGTATCAGATACGCAGTATTTT; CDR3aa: CAIGVSDTQYF
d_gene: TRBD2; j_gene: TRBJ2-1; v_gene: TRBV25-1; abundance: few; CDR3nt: TGTGCCAGCGGTCGGGCGGGAGACTTGAATGAGCAGTTCTTC; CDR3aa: CASGRAGDLNEQFF
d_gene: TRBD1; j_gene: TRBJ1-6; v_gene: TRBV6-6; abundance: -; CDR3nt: TGTGCCAGCAGTTACATGACAGGGAGGACCTATAATTCACCCCTCCACTTT; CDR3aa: CASSYMTGRTYNSPLHF
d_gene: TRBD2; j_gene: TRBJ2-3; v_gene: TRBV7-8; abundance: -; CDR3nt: TGTGCCAGCAGCCTGGGAGGGAGCGTGAATACGCAGTATTTT; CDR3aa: CASSLGGSVNTQYF
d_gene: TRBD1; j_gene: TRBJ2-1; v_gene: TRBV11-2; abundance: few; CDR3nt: TGTGCCAGCAAACCGGGACAGGGGGCCTATGAGCAGTTCTTC; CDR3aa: CASKPGQGAYEQFF
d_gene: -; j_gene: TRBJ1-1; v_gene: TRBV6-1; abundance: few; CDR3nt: TGTGCCAGCAGCGTACACAACACTGAAGCTTTCTTT; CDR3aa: CASSVHNTEAFF
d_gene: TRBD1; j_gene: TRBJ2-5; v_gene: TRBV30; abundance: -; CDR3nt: TGTGCCTGGAATTTCAGGGGGAGAGAGACCCAGTACTTC; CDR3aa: CAWNFRGRETQYF
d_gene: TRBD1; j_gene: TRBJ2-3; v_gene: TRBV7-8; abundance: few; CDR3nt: TGTGCCAGCAGCTTAGTCGGCAGGGGGCCTGCTGGGCCAGATACGCAGTATTTT; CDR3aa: CASSLVGRGPAGPDTQYF
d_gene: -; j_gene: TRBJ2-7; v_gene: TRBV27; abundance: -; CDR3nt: TGTGCCAGCAGTTTCCAGCCCAGTGGGCTCGAGCAGTACTTC; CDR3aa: CASSFQPSGLEQYF
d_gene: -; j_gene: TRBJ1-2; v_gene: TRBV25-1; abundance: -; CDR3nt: TGTGCCAGCAGTCTCACAGGGATTGGGTTCTATGGCTACACCTTC; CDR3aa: CASSLTGIGFYGYTF
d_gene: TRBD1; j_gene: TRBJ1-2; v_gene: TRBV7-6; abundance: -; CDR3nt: TGTGCCAGCAGCCAAGGGACAGTCCGTAGTTTTAACTATGGCTACACCTTC; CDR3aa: CASSQGTVRSFNYGYTF
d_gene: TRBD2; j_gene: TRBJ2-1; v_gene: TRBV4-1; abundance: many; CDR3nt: TGCGCCAGCAGCCAGTCGCTAGCGGGAGGTTACAATGAGCAGTTCTTC; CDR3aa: CASSQSLAGGYNEQFF
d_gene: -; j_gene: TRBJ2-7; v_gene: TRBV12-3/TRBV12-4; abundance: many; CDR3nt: TGTGCCAGCAGTTTCGACGGGGGCCCCTACGAGCAGTACTTC; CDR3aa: CASSFDGGPYEQYF
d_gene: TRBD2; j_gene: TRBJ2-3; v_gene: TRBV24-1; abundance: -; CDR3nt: TGTGCCACCAGTGGCGCTAGCGGGGGGCCAGCTAGCACAGATACGCAGTATTTT; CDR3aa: CATSGASGGPASTDTQYF
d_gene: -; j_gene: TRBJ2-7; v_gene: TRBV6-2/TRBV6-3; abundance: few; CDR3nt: TGTGCCACCCGATCCTTCCCCGCAGGTGGCGAGCAGTACTTC; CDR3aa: CATRSFPAGGEQYF
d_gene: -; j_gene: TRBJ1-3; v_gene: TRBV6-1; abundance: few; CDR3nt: TGTGCCAGCAAAGACAGCTTGTCTGGAAACACCATATATTTT; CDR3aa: CASKDSLSGNTIYF
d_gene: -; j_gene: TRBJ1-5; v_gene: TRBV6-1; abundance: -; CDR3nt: TGTGCCAGCGTTAAACAGAACGGGAATCAGCCCCAGCATTTT; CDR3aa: CASVKQNGNQPQHF
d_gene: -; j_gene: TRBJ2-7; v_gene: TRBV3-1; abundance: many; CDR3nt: TGTGCCAGCAGCATCGGACAGAGTCTCGAGCAGTACTTC; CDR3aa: CASSIGQSLEQYF
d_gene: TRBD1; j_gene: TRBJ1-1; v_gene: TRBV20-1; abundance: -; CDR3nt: TGCAGTGCCCAAAGCCGGGACAGAAGAGAAGCTTTCTTT; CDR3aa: CSAQSRDRREAFF
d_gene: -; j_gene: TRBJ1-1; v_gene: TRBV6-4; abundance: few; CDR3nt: TGTGCCAGCAGTGACTCCAGCCAGAACACTGAAGCTTTCTTT; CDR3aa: CASSDSSQNTEAFF
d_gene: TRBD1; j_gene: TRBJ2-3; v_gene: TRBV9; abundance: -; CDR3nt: TGTGCCAACCCAACGGGGACAGGGTCCACAGATACGCAGTATTTT; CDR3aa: CANPTGTGSTDTQYF
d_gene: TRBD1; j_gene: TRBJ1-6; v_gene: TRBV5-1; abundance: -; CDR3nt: TGCGCCAGCAGGGGGACAGGGGTTAATTCACCCCTCCACTTT; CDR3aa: CASRGTGVNSPLHF
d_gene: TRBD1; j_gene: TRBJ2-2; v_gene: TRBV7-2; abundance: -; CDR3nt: TGTGCCAGCAGCGATGGACAGGGGTCCGGGGAGCTGTTTTTT; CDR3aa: CASSDGQGSGELFF
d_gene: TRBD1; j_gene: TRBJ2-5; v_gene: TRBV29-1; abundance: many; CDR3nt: TGCAGCGTTGATATGTCGGGACAGGGAAAGACCCAGTACTTC; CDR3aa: CSVDMSGQGKTQYF
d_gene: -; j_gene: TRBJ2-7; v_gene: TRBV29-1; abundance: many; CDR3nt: TGCAGCGTTGCGCAATCAGGGAACGAGCAGTACTTC; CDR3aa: CSVAQSGNEQYF
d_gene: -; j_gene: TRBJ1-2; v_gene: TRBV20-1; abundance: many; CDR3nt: TGCAGTGCTAGAGGTCCTGGGTCAGGACGGGCTGGGGACTATGGCTACACCTTC; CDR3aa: CSARGPGSGRAGDYGYTF
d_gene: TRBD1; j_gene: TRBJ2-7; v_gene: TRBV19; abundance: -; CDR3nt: TGTGCCAGTAGTTCCGGGACAGGGTGGCACGAGCAGTACTTC; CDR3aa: CASSSGTGWHEQYF
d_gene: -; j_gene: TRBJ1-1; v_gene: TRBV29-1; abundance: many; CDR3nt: TGCAGCGCCAGCGCCCCGAACACTGAAGCTTTCTTT; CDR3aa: CSASAPNTEAFF
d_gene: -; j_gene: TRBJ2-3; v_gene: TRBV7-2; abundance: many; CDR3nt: TGTGCCAGCAGCGCTAATAGCGTGGATACGCAGTATTTT; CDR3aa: CASSANSVDTQYF
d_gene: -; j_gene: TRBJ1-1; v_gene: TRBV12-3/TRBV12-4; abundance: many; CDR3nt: TGTGCCAGCAGTTTTCGCCAGACACAAATGAACACTGAAGCTTTCTTT; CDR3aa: CASSFRQTQMNTEAFF